This T cell receptor beta chain comes out of a study of T-cell reconstitution after alpha-beta-depleted transplantation in children. This CDR3 is 18 amino acids long. Looked up from germline, CDR1 is MRHNA and CDR2 is SNTAGT. With 1 base removed from V and 1 base from J, the gap between germline ends came to 18 bases. As it was prepared, the TCRbeta library received unique molecular identifiers. Via MiXCR, TCRdb re-called the PCR reads, giving one row per CDR3 protein. The data contain 300,000 to 350,000 distinct CDR3 sequences, roughly 15% of them singletons. This clonotype was detected only a few times.

V is TRBV6-4 and J is TRBJ2-3; tentatively, D is TRBD2 (5 bases). This TCR came from a male patient aged 2 to 9 who had a stem cell transplant for acute lymphoblastic leukemia, so the T cells may come from the graft donor. Specimen: PBMCs, mostly from graft donor cells, collected 360 days after TCRalphabeta/CD19-depleted stem cell transplant. The CDR3 DNA sequence: TGTGCCAGCAGTGACTTTGGGCGGGCGAGGTTCTGCACAGATACGCAGTATTTT. This translates into CASSDFGRARFCTDTQYF.